In its sample, the clone carrying this T cell receptor (beta chain) was seen many times. The antigen remains unidentified. TCRdb analysed the reads with MiXCR anew, one entry per CDR3 protein. Of around 710,000 distinct CDR3 sequences in the sample, 25% to 30% are singletons; the top ten hold over 10%. Trimming shortened V by 7 bases and J by 2 bases, and 15 bases separated the two germline ends. CDR3 length: 15 residues. This entry belongs to a study of T cell repertoires in cytomegalovirus infection. In the study overall: Researchers turned to recently identified HLA-C-restricted CMV epitopes as well as well-studied HLA-B-restricted ones. It was the public TCR beta signatures that indicated both CMV infection and matching HLA type. Findings and caveats of the study: The study found HLA-C-restricted CMV-specific TCR beta clonotypes dominating the ex vivo response. CMV carriers with the relevant HLA were identified by cumulative public TCR beta family frequency.

The receptor comes from a human donor in good health (CMV status not recorded). Some clones in this sample may be carry-over from other donors' samples. The input for sequencing was cultured CD8+ T cells from PBMCs, taken from culture after CMV antigen stimulation. This chain links TRBV12-3 or TRBV12-4 with TRBJ1-5; D is perhaps TRBD1 (5 bases). CDR3 region: CASTLGEGGNQPQHF. CDR3 nucleotides: TGTGCCAGCACCTTGGGGGAGGGCGGCAATCAGCCCCAGCATTTT.